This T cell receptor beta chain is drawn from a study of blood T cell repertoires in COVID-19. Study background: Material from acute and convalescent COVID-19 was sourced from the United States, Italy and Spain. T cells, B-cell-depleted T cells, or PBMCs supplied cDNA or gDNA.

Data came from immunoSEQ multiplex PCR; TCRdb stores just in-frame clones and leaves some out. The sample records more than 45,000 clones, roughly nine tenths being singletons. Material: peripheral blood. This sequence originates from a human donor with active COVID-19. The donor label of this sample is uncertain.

As DNA, the CDR3 is TGTGCCAGCAGTTACCTCGTTGGCAATCAGCCCCAGCATTTT. It codes for CASSYLVGNQPQHF. The chain has TRBV6-2 or TRBV6-3 and TRBJ1-5; D remains ambiguous. Germline V gene lookup returns CDR1 MNHEY and CDR2 SVGEGT. The CDR3 covers 14 residues. Trimming took off 2 bases at V and 2 bases at J, with 7 bases between the two ends.